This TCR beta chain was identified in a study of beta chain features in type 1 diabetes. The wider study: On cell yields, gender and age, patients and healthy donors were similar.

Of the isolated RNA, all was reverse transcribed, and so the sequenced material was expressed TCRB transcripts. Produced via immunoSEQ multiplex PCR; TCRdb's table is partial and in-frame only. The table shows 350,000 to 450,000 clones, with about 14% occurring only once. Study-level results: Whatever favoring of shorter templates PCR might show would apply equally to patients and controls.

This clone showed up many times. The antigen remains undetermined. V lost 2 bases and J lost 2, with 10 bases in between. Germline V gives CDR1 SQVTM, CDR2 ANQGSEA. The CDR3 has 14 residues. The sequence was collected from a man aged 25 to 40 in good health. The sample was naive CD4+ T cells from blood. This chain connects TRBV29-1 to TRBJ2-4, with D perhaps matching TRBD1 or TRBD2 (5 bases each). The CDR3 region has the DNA TGCAGCGTTGAATGGGGGACCCCCAAAAACATTCAGTACTTC. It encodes CSVEWGTPKNIQYF.